Following are 15 T cell receptor beta chains from one sample sequenced in a study of blood T cell repertoires in COVID-19. Measured with immunoSEQ multiplex PCR; TCRdb has only the in-frame clones, and not every one. The table includes around 200,000 clones, 70% to 80% detected once. Sequencing was carried out using peripheral blood. These receptors were taken from a man aged 45-65 years who had recovered from COVID-19.

The sample holds one count of this clone. V is TRBV10-3 and J is TRBJ2-4, with a weak D call TRBD2 (6 bases). Germline CDR1 is ENHRY and CDR2 is SYGVKD. V shed 9 bases and J shed 7 bases, with 16 bases lying between them. The CDR3 has 13 residues. The CDR3 loop is CAIAVPGENIQYF. In DNA form, the CDR3 reads TGTGCCATAGCGGTCCCGGGGGAGAACATTCAGTACTTC.

The chain combines TRBV4-3 with TRBJ1-2, with no clear D. The germline gives CDR1 LGHNA, CDR2 YSLEER. The CDR3 is made up of 15 amino acids. Trimming shortened V by 0 bases and J by 5 bases, and 13 bases separated the two germline ends. The CDR3, as DNA: TGCGCCAGCAGCCAAGATCCCGGGGTTGGATATGGCTACACCTTC. Protein product: CASSQDPGVGYGYTF.

J is TRBJ2-5 and V is TRBV7-8; D possibly corresponds to TRBD2 (5 bases). The CDR3 consists of 16 residues. Germline V gene data show CDR1 as SGHVS and CDR2 as FQNEAQ. Between the trimmed V and J ends, which lost 1 base and 3 bases, there was a span of 15 bases. CDR3 sequence reads: CASSLEGGGWKETQYF. The CDR3 nucleotides read TGTGCCAGCAGCTTAGAGGGTGGAGGCTGGAAAGAGACCCAGTACTTC.

The sample holds one count of this clone. J is TRBJ2-7 and V is TRBV15; 11 nucleotides match TRBD1. The CDR3 sequence is 18 residues long. Looked up from germline, CDR1 is LNHNV and CDR2 is YYDKDF (reference sequence). Losses at the gene ends were 1 base for V and 0 bases for J; bases not matched to a gene: 8. The CDR3 reads CATSRGPFGTGGSYEQYF. Here the CDR3 DNA reads TGTGCCACCAGCAGAGGCCCGTTCGGGACAGGGGGCTCCTACGAGCAGTACTTC.

This rearrangement joins TRBV20-1 to TRBJ2-7; 12 nucleotides line up with TRBD2. The CDR3 loop spans 15 amino acids. Germline CDR1 reads DFQATT; CDR2 reads SNEGSKA (reference sequence). J gave up 3 bases and V 3 bases, and 6 bases lay outside the gene matches. CDR3 protein: CSASAGLAGLYEQYF. CDR3 sequence (DNA): TGCAGTGCTAGTGCCGGACTAGCGGGACTCTACGAGCAGTACTTC.

The V and J genes are TRBV7-6 and TRBJ2-3, with TRBD2 matching 12 bases. Trimming at V came to 5 bases and at J to 0 bases, leaving 3 bases not matched to a gene. Germline CDR1 is SGHVS and CDR2 is FNYEAQ. The CDR3 has 16 residues. CDR3 sequence (DNA): TGTGCCAGCAGCAGAGGACTAGCGGGGAGCACAGATACGCAGTATTTT. Translated: CASSRGLAGSTDTQYF.

This clone was seen a handful of times. In DNA, the CDR3 is TGTGCCAGCAGCCGCGGACAGACCTACGAGCAGTACTTC. As protein: CASSRGQTYEQYF. The chain joins TRBV7-2 to TRBJ2-7; tentatively, D is TRBD1 (6 bases). The CDR3 sequence is 13 residues long. The V gene lost 5 bases and the J gene lost 2 bases, with 10 bases spanning the gap. Germline CDR1 SGHTA, CDR2 FQGNSA.

This clone was detected only a few times. The chain links TRBV6-5 to TRBJ2-7, with 11 bases fitting TRBD2. The germline V gene has CDR1 MNHEY and CDR2 SVGAGI. The CDR3 has 15 amino acids. The ends lost 6 bases at V and 3 bases at J; junction bases unmatched: 7. Written as DNA, the CDR3 is TGTGCCAGCAGGGAGGGGACTAGCGGTTTCTACGAGCAGTACTTC. Protein product: CASREGTSGFYEQYF.

The chain recombines TRBV19 with TRBJ2-1; possibly TRBD1 for D (5 bases). The CDR3 has 13 amino acids. Trimming pared 0 bases from V and 10 bases from J, leaving 10 bases between. Germline CDR1 and CDR2: LNHDA and SQIVND (reference sequence). CDR3 sequence (DNA): TGTGCCAGTAGTATAGATCCTTGGGGCGAGCAGTTCTTC. It encodes CASSIDPWGEQFF.

V is TRBV30 and J is TRBJ1-6; maybe TRBD1 (5 bases). The length of the CDR3 is 13 residues. Trimming removed 5 bases from V and 7 bases from J, with 12 bases in between. Germline assignment: CDR1 GTSNPN and CDR2 SVGIG (reference sequence). This CDR3 reads CAWRGGENSPLHF. CDR3 bases: TGTGCCTGGCGGGGAGGGGAGAATTCACCCCTCCACTTT.

In its sample, this clone was seen a few times. The rearrangement joins TRBV14 to TRBJ2-7, with TRBD1 identical over 9 bases. V lost 2 bases and J lost 2; bases outside the gene matches: 10. This CDR3 has 17 amino acids. Germline V gene data show CDR1 as SGHDN and CDR2 as FVKESK. CDR3 sequence (DNA): TGTGCCAGCAGCCAATCCCCCGGGACAGGGCAAACCTACGAGCAGTACTTC. Its protein product is CASSQSPGTGQTYEQYF.

The V and J genes are TRBV7-3 and TRBJ2-7; D is perhaps TRBD1 (6 bases). The CDR3 is 13 amino acids. V was cut by 5 bases and J by 3 bases, with 11 bases left in between. Germline CDR1 is SGHTA and CDR2 is FQGTGA. For the CDR3, the DNA is TGTGCCAGCAGCCTGGGACATGGCTACGAGCAGTACTTC. Residues: CASSLGHGYEQYF.

In regard to this clone: A far larger clone differs by one base, so this is likely a read error. The gene calls are TRBV28 and TRBJ2-7; D is undetermined. Germline V gene sequence: CDR1 MDHEN, CDR2 SYDVKM. V was clipped by 6 bases and J by 1 base, with 7 bases between them. The CDR3 has 12 amino acids. CDR3 nucleotide sequence: TGTGCCAGCAGCCCCCGTTCCTACGAGCAGTACTTC. This sequence encodes CASSPRSYEQYF.

This clone was seen a single time. The chain recombines TRBV7-2 with TRBJ2-7; 8 nucleotides align to TRBD2. V gave up 0 bases and J gave up 4 bases; unmatched junction bases: 5. The CDR3 consists of 15 residues. Per germline, CDR1 SGHTA and CDR2 FQGNSA. The CDR3 protein is CASSLAGLDKYEQYF. In DNA form, the CDR3 reads TGTGCCAGCAGCTTAGCGGGACTAGACAAGTACGAGCAGTACTTC.

The gene calls are TRBV11-2 and TRBJ2-7; D is uncertain. The CDR3 has 15 residues. Germline lookup yields CDR1 SGHAT and CDR2 FQNNGV. The V gene lost 5 bases and the J gene lost 2 bases, with 16 bases spanning the gap. CDR3 sequence reads: CASSANIQPTYEQYF. CDR3 bases: TGTGCCAGCAGCGCCAACATACAACCAACCTACGAGCAGTACTTC.